The sequence of this TCR beta chain was determined in a study of cytotoxic CD8 clonotypes in ibrutinib-treated CLL. As for the study in general: Within the patient group, roughly 11 were relapsed/refractory and around 15 treatment-naive, and 17 to 18 were IGHV unmutated. Productive templates averaged approximately 250,000 per sample, and productive rearrangements around 97,000.

About 2 micrograms of genomic DNA (from cryopreserved PBMCs) were used for TCR beta libraries. Clones were read by immunoSEQ multiplex PCR, and TCRdb kept only the in-frame ones, dropping some. Counted here are some 98,000 clones, around four fifths occurring once; the ten biggest clones make up under 35%. The source material was PBMCs, sampled after 12 months of ibrutinib treatment. The receptor comes from a human donor with chronic lymphocytic leukemia.

Here the CDR3 DNA reads TGTGCCAGCACCGACCGGCAGGGGGCGGCCTACGAGCAGTACTTC. This encodes CASTDRQGAAYEQYF. The rearrangement uses TRBV2 and TRBJ2-7; 8 positions agree with TRBD1. V gave up 7 bases and J gave up 2 bases; unmatched junction bases: 10. The germline CDR1 and CDR2 sequences are SNHLY and FYNNEI. The CDR3 is made up of 15 amino acids.